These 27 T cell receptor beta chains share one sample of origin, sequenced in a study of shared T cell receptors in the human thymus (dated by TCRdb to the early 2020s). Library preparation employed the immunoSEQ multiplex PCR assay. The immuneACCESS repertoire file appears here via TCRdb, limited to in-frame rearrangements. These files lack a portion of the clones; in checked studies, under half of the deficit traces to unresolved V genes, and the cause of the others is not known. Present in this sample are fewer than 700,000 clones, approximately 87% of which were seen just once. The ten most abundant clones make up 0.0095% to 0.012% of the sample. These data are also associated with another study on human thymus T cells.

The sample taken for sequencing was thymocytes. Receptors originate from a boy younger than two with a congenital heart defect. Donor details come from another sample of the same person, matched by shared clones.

CDR3 DNA sequence: TGTGCCAGTAGTATCTGGTCGGTGGTGAGCAATCAGCCCCAGCATTTT. Translated: CASSIWSVVSNQPQHF. This rearrangement joins TRBV19 to TRBJ1-5, with D unresolved. The CDR3 spans 16 residues. CDR1 and CDR2 from the germline V gene are LNHDA and SQIVND (reference sequence). The V gene lost 3 bases and the J gene lost 1 base, with 13 bases spanning the gap.

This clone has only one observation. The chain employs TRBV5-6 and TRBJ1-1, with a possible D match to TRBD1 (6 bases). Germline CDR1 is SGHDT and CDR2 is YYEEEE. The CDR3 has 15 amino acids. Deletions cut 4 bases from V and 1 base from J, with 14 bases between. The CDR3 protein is CASSPIGQPNTEAFF. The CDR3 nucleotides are TGTGCCAGCAGCCCAATCGGACAGCCGAACACTGAAGCTTTCTTT.

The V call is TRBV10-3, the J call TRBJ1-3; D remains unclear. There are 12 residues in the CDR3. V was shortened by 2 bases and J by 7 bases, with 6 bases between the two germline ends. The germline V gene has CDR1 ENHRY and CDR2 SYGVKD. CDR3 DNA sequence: TGTGCCATCAGTGAGACGGGGAACACCATATATTTT. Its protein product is CAISETGNTIYF.

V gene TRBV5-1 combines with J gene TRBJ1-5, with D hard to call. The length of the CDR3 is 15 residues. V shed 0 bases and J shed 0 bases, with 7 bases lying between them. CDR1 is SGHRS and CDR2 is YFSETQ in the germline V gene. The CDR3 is CASSLVDPSNQPQHF. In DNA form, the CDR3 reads TGCGCCAGCAGCTTGGTAGATCCTAGCAATCAGCCCCAGCATTTT. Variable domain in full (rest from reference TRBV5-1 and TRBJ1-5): KAGVTQTPRYLIKTRGQQVTLSCSPISGHRSVSWYQQTPGQGLQFLFEYFSETQRNKGNFPGRFSGRQFSNSRSEMNVSTLELGDSALYLCASSLVDPSNQPQHFGDGTRLSIL.

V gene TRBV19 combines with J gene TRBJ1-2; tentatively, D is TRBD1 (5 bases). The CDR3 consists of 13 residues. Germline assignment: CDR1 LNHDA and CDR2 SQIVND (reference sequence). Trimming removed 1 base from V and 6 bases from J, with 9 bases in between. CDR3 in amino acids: CASSIARANGYTF. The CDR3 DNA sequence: TGTGCCAGTAGTATAGCCAGGGCGAATGGCTACACCTTC. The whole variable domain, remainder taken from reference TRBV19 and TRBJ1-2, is DGGITQSPKYLFRKEGQNVTLSCEQNLNHDAMYWYRQDPGQGLRLIYYSQIVNDFQKGDIAEGYSVSREKKESFPLTVTSAQKNPTAFYLCASSIARANGYTFGSGTRLTVV.

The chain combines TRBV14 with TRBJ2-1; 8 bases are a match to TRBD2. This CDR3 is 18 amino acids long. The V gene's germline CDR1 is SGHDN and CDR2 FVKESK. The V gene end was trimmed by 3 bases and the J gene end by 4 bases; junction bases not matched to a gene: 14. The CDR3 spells CASSHAGGREDPYNEQFF. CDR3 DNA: TGTGCCAGCAGCCACGCAGGAGGGCGGGAGGACCCTTACAATGAGCAGTTCTTC.

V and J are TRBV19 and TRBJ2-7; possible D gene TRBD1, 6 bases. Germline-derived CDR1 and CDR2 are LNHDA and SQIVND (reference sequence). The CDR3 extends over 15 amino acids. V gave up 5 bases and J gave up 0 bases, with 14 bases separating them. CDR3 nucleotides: TGTGCCAGTAGTCCCAGACAGGTACCCTCCTACGAGCAGTACTTC. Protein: CASSPRQVPSYEQYF. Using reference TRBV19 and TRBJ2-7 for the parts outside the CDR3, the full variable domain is DGGITQSPKYLFRKEGQNVTLSCEQNLNHDAMYWYRQDPGQGLRLIYYSQIVNDFQKGDIAEGYSVSREKKESFPLTVTSAQKNPTAFYLCASSPRQVPSYEQYFGPGTRLTVT.

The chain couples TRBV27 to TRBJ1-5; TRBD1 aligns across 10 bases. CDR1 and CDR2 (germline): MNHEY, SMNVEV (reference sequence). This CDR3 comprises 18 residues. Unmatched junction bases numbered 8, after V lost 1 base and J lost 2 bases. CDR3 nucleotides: TGTGCCAGCAGTTTATGGTCTGCGACAGGGGGCGGCAATCAGCCCCAGCATTTT. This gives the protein CASSLWSATGGGNQPQHF.

In DNA form, the CDR3 reads TGTGCCAGCAGTTTTGCGGGTGCGAACACCGGGGAGCTGTTTTTT. Encoded protein: CASSFAGANTGELFF. This chain uses TRBV27 with TRBJ2-2; TRBD2 might be the D (5 bases). Between the trimmed V and J ends, which lost 3 bases and 0 bases, there was a span of 8 bases. Germline V gene data show CDR1 as MNHEY and CDR2 as SMNVEV (reference sequence). This CDR3 comprises 15 residues.

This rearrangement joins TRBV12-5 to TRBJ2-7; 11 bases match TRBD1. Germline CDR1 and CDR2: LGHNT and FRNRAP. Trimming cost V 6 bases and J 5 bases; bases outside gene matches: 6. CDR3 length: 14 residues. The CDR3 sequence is CASGSGTGGNEQYF. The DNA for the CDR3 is TGTGCTAGTGGGTCCGGGACAGGGGGAAACGAGCAGTACTTC. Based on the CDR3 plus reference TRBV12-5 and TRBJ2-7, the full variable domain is DARVTQTPRHKVTEMGQEVTMRCQPILGHNTVFWYRQTMMQGLELLAYFRNRAPLDDSGMPKDRFSAEMPDATLATLKIQPSEPRDSAVYFCASGSGTGGNEQYFGPGTRLTVT.

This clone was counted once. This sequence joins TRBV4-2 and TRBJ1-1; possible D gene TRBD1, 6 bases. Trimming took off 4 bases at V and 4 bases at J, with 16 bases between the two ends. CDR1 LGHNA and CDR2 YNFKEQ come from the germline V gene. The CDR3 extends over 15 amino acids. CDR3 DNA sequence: TGTGCCAGCAGCCTCATAAAAGGGGGTGGCACTGAAGCTTTCTTT. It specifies CASSLIKGGGTEAFF.

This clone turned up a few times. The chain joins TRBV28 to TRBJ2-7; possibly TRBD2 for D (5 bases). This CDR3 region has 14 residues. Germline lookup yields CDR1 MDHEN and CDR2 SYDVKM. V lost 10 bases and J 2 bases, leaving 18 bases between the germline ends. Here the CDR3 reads CATNEGRLPYEQYF. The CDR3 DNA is TGTGCCACCAACGAAGGGAGACTACCCTACGAGCAGTACTTC.

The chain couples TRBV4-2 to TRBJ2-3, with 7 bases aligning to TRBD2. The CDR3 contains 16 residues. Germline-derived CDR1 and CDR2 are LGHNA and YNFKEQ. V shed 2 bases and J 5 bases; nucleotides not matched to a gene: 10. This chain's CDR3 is CASSQRGSGTKDTQYF. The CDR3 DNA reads TGTGCCAGCAGCCAACGGGGTTCCGGGACTAAAGATACGCAGTATTTT.

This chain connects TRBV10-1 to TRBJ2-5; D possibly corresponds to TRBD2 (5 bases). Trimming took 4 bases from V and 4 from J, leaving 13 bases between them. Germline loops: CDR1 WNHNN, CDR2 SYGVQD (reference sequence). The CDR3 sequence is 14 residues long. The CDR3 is CASSGGLGVETQYF. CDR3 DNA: TGCGCCAGCAGTGGTGGACTGGGCGTAGAGACCCAGTACTTC.

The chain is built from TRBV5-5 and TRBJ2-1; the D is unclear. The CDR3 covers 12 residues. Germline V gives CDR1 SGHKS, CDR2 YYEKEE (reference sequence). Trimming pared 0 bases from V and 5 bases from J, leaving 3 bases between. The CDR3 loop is CASSLDNNEQFF. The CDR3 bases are TGTGCCAGCAGCTTGGATAACAATGAGCAGTTCTTC. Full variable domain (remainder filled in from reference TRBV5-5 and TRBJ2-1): DAGVTQSPTHLIKTRGQQVTLRCSPISGHKSVSWYQQVLGQGPQFIFQYYEKEERGRGNFPDRFSARQFPNYSSELNVNALLLGDSALYLCASSLDNNEQFFGPGTRLTVL.

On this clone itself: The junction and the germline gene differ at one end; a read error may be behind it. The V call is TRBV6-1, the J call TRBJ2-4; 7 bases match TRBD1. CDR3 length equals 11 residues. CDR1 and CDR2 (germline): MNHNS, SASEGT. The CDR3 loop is CASSVDRAAIF. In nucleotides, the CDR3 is TGTGCCAGCAGTGTAGACAGGGCGGCCATCTTC.

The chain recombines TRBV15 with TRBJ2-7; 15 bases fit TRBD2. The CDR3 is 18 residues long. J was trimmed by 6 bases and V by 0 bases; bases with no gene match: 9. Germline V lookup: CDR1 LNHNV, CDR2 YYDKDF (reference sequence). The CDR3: CATSRDLAGLAGGSEQYF. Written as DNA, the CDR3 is TGTGCCACCAGCAGAGATCTCGCAGGACTAGCGGGAGGGAGCGAGCAGTACTTC.

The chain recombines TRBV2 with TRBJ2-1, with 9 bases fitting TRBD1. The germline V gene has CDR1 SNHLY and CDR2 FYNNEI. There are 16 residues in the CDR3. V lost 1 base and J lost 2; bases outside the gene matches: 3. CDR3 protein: CASSEGGTGTYNEQFF. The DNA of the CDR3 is TGTGCCAGCAGTGAAGGCGGGACAGGGACCTACAATGAGCAGTTCTTC.

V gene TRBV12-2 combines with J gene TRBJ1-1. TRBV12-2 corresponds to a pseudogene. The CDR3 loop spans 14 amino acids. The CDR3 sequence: CASRPEEGDTEAFF. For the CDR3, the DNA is TGTGCAAGTCGCCCGGAGGAGGGAGACACTGAAGCTTTCTTT.

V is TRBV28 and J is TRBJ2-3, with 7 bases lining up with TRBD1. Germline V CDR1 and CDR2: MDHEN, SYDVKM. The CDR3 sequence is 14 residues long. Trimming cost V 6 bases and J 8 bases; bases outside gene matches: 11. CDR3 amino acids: CASSPDRDYFTQYF. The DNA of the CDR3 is TGTGCCAGCAGCCCAGACAGGGATTACTTTACGCAGTATTTT.

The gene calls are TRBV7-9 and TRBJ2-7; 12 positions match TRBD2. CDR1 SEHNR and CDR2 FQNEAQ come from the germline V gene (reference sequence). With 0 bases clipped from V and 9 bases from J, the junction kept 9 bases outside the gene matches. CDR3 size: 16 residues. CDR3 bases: TGTGCCAGCAGCTTAGCGGGGACTAGCGGGTCTCTAGGGCAGTACTTC. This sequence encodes CASSLAGTSGSLGQYF.

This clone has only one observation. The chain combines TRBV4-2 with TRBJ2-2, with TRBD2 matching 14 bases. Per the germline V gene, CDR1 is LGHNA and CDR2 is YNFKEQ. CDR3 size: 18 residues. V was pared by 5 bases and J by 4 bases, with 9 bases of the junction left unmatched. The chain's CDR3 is CASSTGTSGSLGTGELFF. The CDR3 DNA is TGTGCCAGCAGCACCGGGACTAGCGGGAGTCTCGGCACCGGGGAGCTGTTTTTT.

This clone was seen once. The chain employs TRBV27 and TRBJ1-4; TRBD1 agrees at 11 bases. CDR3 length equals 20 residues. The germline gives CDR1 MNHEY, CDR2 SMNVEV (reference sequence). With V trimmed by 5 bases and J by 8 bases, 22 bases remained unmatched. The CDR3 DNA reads TGTGCCAGCAGTAGAACGACCGGGACAGGGGGTTCAATCCCCCAGGAAAAACTGTTTTTT. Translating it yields CASSRTTGTGGSIPQEKLFF. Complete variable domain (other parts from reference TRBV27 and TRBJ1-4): EAQVTQNPRYLITVTGKKLTVTCSQNMNHEYMSWYRQDPGLGLRQIYYSMNVEVTDKGDVPEGYKVSRKEKRNFPLILESPSPNQTSLYFCASSRTTGTGGSIPQEKLFFGSGTQLSVL.

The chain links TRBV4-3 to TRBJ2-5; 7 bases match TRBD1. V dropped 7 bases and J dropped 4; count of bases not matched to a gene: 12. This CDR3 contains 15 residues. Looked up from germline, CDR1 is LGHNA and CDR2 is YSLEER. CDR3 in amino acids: CASTPNRTGIETQYF. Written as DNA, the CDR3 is TGCGCCAGCACGCCAAACAGGACAGGTATAGAGACCCAGTACTTC.

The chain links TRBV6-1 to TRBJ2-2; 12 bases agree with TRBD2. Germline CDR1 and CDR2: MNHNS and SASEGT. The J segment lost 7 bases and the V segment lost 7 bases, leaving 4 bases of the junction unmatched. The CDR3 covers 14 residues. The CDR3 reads CASKGLAGVGELFF. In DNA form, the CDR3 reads TGTGCCAGCAAGGGACTAGCGGGCGTCGGGGAGCTGTTTTTT.

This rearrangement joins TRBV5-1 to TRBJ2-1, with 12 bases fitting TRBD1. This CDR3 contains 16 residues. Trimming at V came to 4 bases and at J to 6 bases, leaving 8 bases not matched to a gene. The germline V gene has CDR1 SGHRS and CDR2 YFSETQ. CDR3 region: CASSPLGTGGFNEQFF. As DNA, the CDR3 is TGCGCCAGCAGCCCTTTAGGGACAGGGGGCTTCAATGAGCAGTTCTTC.

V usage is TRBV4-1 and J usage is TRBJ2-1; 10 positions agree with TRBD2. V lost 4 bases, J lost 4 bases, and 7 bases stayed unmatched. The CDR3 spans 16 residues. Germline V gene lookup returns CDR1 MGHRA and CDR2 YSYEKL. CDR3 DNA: TGCGCCAGCAGCCTACATTTAGCGGGAGGTTACAATGAGCAGTTCTTC. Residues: CASSLHLAGGYNEQFF.